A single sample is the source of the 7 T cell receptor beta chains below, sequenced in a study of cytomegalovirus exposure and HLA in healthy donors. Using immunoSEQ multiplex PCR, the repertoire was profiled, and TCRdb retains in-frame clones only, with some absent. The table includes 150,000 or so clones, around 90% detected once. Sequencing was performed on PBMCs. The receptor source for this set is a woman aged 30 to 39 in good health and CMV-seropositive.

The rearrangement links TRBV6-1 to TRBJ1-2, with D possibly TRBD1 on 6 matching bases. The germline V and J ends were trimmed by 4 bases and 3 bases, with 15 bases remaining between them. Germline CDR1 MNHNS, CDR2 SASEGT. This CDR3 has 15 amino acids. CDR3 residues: CASSARRPGDYGYTF. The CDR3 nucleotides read TGTGCCAGCAGTGCCCGACGGCCAGGGGACTATGGCTACACCTTC.

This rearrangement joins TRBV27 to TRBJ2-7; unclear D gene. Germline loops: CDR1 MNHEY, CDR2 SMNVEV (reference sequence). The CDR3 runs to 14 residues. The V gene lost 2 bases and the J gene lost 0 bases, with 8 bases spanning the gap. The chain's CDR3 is CASSLGLFSYEQYF. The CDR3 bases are TGTGCCAGCAGTTTAGGGCTCTTCTCCTACGAGCAGTACTTC.

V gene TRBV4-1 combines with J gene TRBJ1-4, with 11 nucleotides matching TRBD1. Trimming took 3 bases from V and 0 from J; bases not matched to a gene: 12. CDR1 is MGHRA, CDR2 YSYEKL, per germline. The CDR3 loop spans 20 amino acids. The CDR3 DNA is TGCGCCAGCAGCCATCCTACCGGGACAGGGGGAGGATCAACTAATGAAAAACTGTTTTTT. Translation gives CASSHPTGTGGGSTNEKLFF.

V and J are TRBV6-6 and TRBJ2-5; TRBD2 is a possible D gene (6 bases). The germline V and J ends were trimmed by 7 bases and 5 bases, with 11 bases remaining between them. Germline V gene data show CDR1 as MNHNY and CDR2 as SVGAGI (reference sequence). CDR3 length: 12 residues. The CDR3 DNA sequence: TGTGCCAGCATGGCAGGAGGGGAGACCCAGTACTTC. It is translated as CASMAGGETQYF.

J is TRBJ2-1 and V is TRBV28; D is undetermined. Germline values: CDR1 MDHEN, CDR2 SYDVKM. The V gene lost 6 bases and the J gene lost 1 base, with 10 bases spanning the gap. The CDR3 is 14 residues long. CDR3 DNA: TGTGCCAGCAGACCCCCCGGGTCCTACAATGAGCAGTTCTTC. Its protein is CASRPPGSYNEQFF. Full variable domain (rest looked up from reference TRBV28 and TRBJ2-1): DVKVTQSSRYLVKRTGEKVFLECVQDMDHENMFWYRQDPGLGLRLIYFSYDVKMKEKGDIPEGYSVSREKKERFSLILESASTNQTSMYLCASRPPGSYNEQFFGPGTRLTVL.

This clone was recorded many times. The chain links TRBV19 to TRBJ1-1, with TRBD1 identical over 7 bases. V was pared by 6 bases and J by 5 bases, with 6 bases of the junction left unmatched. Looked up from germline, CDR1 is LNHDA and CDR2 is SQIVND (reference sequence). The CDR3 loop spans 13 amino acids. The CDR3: CASSEGGHTEAFF. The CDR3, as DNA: TGTGCCAGTAGCGAAGGGGGCCATACTGAAGCTTTCTTT.

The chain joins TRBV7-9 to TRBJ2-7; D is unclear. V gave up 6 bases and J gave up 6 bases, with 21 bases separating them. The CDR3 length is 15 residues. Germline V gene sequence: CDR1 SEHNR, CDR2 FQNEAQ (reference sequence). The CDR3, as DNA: TGTGCCAGCAGTCAGCTTAGAACCCGCTCGGGCGAGCAGTACTTC. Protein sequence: CASSQLRTRSGEQYF.